This entry describes one TCR beta chain. This record belongs to a study of blood T cell repertoires in COVID-19. Study at large: In each case, the material was cDNA or gDNA derived from T cells, B-cell-depleted T cells, or PBMCs.

In the source study's methods: From reference gene primer amplification, estimates of nucleated cell counts were derived. Data came from immunoSEQ multiplex PCR; TCRdb stores just in-frame clones and leaves some out. The DNA was the basis for D and trimming; V, J and clone size are from that table. Of about 58,000 clones in the sample, approximately 86% were seen once. Trimming cost V 6 bases and J 7 bases, with 16 bases left between them. Looked up from germline, CDR1 is SGHTA and CDR2 is FQGNSA. The CDR3 loop spans 14 amino acids. Material: peripheral blood. The TCR originated in a human donor with active COVID-19. The donor label of this sample is uncertain. The gene calls are TRBV7-2 and TRBJ1-5; the D is unclear. CDR3 sequence: CASSPGLRGQPQHF. The CDR3 DNA reads TGTGCCAGCAGTCCCGGACTAAGAGGACAGCCCCAGCATTTT.